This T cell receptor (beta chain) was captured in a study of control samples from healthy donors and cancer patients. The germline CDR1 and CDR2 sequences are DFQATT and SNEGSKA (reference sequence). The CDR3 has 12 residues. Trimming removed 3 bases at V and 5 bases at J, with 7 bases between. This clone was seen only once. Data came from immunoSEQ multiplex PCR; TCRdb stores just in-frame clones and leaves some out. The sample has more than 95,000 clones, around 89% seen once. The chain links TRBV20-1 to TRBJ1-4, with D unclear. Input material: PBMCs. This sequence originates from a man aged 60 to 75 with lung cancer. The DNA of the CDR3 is TGCAGTGCTAGTACGGACAATGAAAAACTGTTTTTT. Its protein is CSASTDNEKLFF.